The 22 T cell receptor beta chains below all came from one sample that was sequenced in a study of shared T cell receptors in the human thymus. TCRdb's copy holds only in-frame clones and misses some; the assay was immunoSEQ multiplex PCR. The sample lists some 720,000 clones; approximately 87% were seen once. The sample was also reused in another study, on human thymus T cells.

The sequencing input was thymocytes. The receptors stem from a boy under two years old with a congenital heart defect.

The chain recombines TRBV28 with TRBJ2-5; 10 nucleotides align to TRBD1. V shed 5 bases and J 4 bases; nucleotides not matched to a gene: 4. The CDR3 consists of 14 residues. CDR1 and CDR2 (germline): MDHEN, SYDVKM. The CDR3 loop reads CASSPRDRGETQYF. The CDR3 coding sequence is TGTGCCAGCAGTCCCCGGGACAGGGGAGAGACCCAGTACTTC.

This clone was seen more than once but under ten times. The CDR3 coding sequence is TGTGCCAGCAGTATAGAAAGCGGACCTAACTATGGCTACACCTTC. Its translation: CASSIESGPNYGYTF. The chain has TRBV5-8 and TRBJ1-2; D is ambiguous. V was clipped by 5 bases and J by 0 bases, with 14 bases between them. This CDR3 is built from 15 residues. Germline assignment: CDR1 SGHTS and CDR2 YDEGEE. The variable domain in full, completed from reference TRBV5-8 and TRBJ1-2, reads EAGVTQSPTHLIKTRGQQATLRCSPISGHTSVYWYQQALGLGLQFLLWYDEGEERNRGNFPPRFSGRQFPNYSSELNVNALELEDSALYLCASSIESGPNYGYTFGSGTRLTVV.

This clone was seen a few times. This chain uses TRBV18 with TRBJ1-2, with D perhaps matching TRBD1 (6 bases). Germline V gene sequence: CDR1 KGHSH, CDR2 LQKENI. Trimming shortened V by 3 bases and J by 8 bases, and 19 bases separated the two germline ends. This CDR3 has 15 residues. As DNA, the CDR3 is TGTGCCAGCTCACCCCGGGGGGCGGACAGCCAGGGCTACACCTTC. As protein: CASSPRGADSQGYTF.

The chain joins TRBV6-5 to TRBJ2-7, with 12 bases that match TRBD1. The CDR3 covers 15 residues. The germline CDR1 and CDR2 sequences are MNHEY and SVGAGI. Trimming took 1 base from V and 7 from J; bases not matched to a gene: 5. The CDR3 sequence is CASSYWDRGRGEQYF. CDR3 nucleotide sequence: TGTGCCAGCAGTTACTGGGACAGGGGGCGCGGGGAGCAGTACTTC.

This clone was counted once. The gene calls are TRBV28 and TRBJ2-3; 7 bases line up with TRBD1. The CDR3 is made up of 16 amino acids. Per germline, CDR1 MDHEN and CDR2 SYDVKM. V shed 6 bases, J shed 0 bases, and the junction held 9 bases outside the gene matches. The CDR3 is CASSPLGTASTDTQYF. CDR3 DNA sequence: TGTGCCAGCAGCCCCTTAGGGACAGCGAGCACAGATACGCAGTATTTT.

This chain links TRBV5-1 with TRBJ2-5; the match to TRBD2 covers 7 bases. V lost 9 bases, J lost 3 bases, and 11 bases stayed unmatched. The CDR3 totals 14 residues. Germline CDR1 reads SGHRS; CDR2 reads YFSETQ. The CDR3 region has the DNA TGCGCCACCCGGACTAGTGGGAGGGAAGAGACCCAGTACTTC. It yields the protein CATRTSGREETQYF.

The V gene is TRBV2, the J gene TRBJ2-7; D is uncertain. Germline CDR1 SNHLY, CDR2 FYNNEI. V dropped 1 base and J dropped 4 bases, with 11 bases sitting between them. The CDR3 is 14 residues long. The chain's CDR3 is CASSEGRGFYEQYF. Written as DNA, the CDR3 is TGTGCCAGCAGTGAAGGCCGAGGATTTTACGAGCAGTACTTC. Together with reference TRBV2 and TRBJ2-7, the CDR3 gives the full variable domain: EPEVTQTPSHQVTQMGQEVILRCVPISNHLYFYWYRQILGQKVEFLVSFYNNEISEKSEIFDDQFSVERPDGSNFTLKIRSTKLEDSAMYFCASSEGRGFYEQYFGPGTRLTVT.

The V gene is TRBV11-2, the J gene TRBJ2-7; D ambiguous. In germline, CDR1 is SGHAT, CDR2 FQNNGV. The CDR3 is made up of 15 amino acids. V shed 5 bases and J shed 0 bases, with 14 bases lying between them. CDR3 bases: TGTGCCAGCAGCGTTATGTCGCGGTTCTCCTACGAGCAGTACTTC. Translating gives CASSVMSRFSYEQYF.

The CDR3 coding sequence is TGTGCCAGCAGCTTCCCGGGACTTCCCTACAATGAGCAGTTCTTC. Its translation: CASSFPGLPYNEQFF. This chain connects TRBV11-3 to TRBJ2-1, with a tentative D call TRBD2 (6 bases). The CDR3 contains 15 residues. V was trimmed by 3 bases and J by 2 bases, leaving 11 bases between them. Germline V lookup: CDR1 SGHNT, CDR2 YENEEA.

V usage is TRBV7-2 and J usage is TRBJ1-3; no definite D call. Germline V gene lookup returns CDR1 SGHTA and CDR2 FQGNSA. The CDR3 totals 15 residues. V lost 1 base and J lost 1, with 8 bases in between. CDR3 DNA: TGTGCCAGCAGCTTAGACGGAGCTTCTGGAAACACCATATATTTT. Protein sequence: CASSLDGASGNTIYF.

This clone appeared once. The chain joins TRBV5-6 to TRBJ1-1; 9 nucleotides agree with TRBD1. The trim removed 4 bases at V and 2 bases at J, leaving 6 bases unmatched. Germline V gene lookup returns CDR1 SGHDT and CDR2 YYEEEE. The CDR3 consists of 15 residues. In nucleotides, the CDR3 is TGTGCCAGCAGCGTCCGGGACAGGGCCAACACTGAAGCTTTCTTT. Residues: CASSVRDRANTEAFF.

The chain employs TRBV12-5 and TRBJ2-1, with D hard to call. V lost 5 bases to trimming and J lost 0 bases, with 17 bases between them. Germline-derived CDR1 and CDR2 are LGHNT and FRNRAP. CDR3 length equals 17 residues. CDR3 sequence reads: CASGPFWASSSYNEQFF. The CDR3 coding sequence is TGTGCTAGTGGTCCGTTTTGGGCTTCGAGCTCCTACAATGAGCAGTTCTTC.

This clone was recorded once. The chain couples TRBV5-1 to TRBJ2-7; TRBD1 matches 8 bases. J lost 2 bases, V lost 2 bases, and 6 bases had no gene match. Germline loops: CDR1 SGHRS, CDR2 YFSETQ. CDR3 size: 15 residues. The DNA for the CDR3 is TGCGCCAGCAGCTTCAGGACAGGGCCCACCTACGAGCAGTACTTC. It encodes CASSFRTGPTYEQYF. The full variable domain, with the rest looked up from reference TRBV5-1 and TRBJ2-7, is KAGVTQTPRYLIKTRGQQVTLSCSPISGHRSVSWYQQTPGQGLQFLFEYFSETQRNKGNFPGRFSGRQFSNSRSEMNVSTLELGDSALYLCASSFRTGPTYEQYFGPGTRLTVT.

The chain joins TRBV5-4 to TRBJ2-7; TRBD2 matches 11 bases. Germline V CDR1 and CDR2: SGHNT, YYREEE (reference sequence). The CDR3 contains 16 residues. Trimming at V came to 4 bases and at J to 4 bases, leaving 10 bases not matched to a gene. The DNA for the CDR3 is TGTGCCAGCAGCAGGGAACCGGGACTAGCGGAATACGAGCAGTACTTC. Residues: CASSREPGLAEYEQYF.

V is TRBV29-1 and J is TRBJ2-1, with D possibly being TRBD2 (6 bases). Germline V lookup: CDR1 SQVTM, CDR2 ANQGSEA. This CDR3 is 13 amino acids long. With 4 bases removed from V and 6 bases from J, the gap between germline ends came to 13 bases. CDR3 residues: CSVAGGEGNEQFF. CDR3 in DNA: TGCAGCGTTGCCGGGGGTGAAGGCAATGAGCAGTTCTTC.

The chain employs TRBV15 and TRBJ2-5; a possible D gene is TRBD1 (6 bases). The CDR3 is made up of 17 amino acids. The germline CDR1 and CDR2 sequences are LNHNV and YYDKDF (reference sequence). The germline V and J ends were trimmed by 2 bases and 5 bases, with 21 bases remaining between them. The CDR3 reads CATSRSISSGVVETQYF. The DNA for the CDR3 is TGTGCCACCAGCAGATCGATCTCCTCAGGGGTGGTCGAGACCCAGTACTTC.

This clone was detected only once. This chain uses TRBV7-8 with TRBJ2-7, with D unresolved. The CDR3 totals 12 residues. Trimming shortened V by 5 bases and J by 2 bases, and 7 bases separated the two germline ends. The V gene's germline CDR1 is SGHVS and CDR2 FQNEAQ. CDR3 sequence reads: CASSHGTYEQYF. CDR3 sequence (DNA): TGTGCCAGCAGCCATGGCACCTACGAGCAGTACTTC.

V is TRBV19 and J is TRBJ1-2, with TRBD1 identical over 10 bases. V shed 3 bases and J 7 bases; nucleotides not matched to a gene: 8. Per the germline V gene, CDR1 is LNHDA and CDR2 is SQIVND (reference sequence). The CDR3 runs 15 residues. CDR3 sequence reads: CASSIRDRGAPGYTF. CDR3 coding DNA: TGTGCCAGTAGTATCCGGGACAGGGGAGCCCCTGGCTACACCTTC.

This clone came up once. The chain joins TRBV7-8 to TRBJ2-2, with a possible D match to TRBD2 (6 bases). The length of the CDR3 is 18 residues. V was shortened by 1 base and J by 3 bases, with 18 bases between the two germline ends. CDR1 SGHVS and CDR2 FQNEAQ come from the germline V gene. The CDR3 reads CASSLVWRGKRDTGELFF. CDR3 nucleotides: TGTGCCAGCAGCTTAGTGTGGCGGGGCAAACGAGACACCGGGGAGCTGTTTTTT.

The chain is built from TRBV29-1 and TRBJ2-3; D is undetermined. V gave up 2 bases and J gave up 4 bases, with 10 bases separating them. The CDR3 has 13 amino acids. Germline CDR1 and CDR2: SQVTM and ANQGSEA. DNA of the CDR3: TGCAGCGTTGAACGGTATTTAGCAGATACGCAGTATTTT. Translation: CSVERYLADTQYF.

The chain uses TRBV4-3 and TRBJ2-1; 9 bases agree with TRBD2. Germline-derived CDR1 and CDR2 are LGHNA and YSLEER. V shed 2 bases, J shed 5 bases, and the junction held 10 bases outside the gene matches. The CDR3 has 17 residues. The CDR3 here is CASSQTSSGTHHNEQFF. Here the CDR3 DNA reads TGCGCCAGCAGCCAAACCTCTAGCGGGACTCACCACAATGAGCAGTTCTTC.

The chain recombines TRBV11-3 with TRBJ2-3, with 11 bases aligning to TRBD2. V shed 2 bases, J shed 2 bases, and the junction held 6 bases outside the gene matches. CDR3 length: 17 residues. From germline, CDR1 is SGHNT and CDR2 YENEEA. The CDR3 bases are TGTGCCAGCAGCTTAAGTCCTAGCGGGGGGATCACAGATACGCAGTATTTT. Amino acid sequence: CASSLSPSGGITDTQYF.